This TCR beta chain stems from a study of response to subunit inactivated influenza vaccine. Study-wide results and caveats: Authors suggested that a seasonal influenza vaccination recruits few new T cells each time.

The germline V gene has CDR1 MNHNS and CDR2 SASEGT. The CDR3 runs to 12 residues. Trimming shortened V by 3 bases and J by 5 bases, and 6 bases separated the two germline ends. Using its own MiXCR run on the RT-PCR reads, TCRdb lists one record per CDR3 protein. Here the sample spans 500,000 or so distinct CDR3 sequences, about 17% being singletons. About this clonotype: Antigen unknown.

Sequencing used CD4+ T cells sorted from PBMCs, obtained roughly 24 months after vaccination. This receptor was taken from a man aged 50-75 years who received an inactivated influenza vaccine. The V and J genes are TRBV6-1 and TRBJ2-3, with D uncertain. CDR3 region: CASSDGRDTQYF. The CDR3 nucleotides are TGTGCCAGCAGTGACGGTCGAGATACGCAGTATTTT.